The 26 T cell receptor beta chains in this list originate from one sample, sequenced in a study of T cells expressing NK-cell markers. Following a re-call of the 5' RACE reads, TCRdb has one entry per CDR3 protein and lacks DNA. This repertoire includes about 460,000 distinct CDR3 sequences. Sequencing was performed on blood T cells: a sorted CD56 or NKG2C T cell subset, CD4+ or CD8+ T cells, or bulk PBMC T cells (not recorded which). Receptors originate from a woman aged 45-65 years in good health.

The chain is built from TRBV20-1 and TRBJ2-3; TCRdb's assignment of TRBD2 cannot be checked, as there is no DNA. This CDR3 comprises 13 residues. In germline, CDR1 is DFQATT, CDR2 SNEGSKA (reference sequence). Here the CDR3 reads CSASGGNTDTQYF.

This chain uses TRBV27 with TRBJ2-6; TCRdb lists TRBD1, though no DNA is available to test this call. The germline V gene has CDR1 MNHEY and CDR2 SMNVEV (reference sequence). The CDR3 covers 17 residues. The chain's CDR3 is CASSLTGFRSGANVLTF.

This chain joins TRBV25-1 and TRBJ1-3. The CDR3 covers 15 residues. The germline gives CDR1 MGHDK, CDR2 SYGVNS. CDR3 protein: CASSTLGASGNTIYF.

This chain joins TRBV6-1 and TRBJ2-4; TCRdb outputs TRBD1, but without DNA this stays unchecked. Germline V gene lookup returns CDR1 MNHNS and CDR2 SASEGT. The CDR3 is 13 amino acids. The CDR3 sequence: CASTQGRSGIQYF.

This chain joins TRBV20-1 and TRBJ1-2; there is no DNA to check the TCRdb D call of TRBD1. Germline CDR1 DFQATT, CDR2 SNEGSKA (reference sequence). This CDR3 contains 11 residues. The CDR3 spells CRGTGDYGYTF.

The rearrangement uses TRBV5-1 and TRBJ2-1; TCRdb's D gene call, TRBD1, goes unchecked for lack of DNA. CDR1 and CDR2 from the germline V gene are SGHRS and YFSETQ. This CDR3 region has 16 residues. CDR3 residues: CASSHSEGAGYNEQFF.

The chain combines TRBV5-1 with TRBJ2-7; absent DNA, TCRdb's TRBD1 call cannot be checked. The CDR3 is 14 amino acids. Germline V gene lookup returns CDR1 SGHRS and CDR2 YFSETQ. The CDR3 here is CASSLSVGVYEQYF.

The V gene is TRBV20-1, the J gene TRBJ2-2. CDR3 length: 12 residues. Germline V gene data show CDR1 as DFQATT and CDR2 as SNEGSKA (reference sequence). This CDR3 reads CSARVQGGELFF.

The gene calls are TRBV18 and TRBJ2-5. Germline V CDR1 and CDR2: KGHSH, LQKENI. The CDR3 is 12 residues long. CDR3 sequence reads: CASSPSGETQYF.

The V gene is TRBV29-1, the J gene TRBJ2-1; TCRdb proposes TRBD2, but this gene call is untestable without DNA. The CDR3 spans 15 residues. CDR1 and CDR2 from the germline V gene are SQVTM and ANQGSEA. The CDR3 loop is CSASVGLAGVGEQFF.

The V and J genes are TRBV7-9 and TRBJ2-7; the D call from TCRdb, TRBD1, cannot be confirmed without DNA. CDR1 is SEHNR and CDR2 is FQNEAQ in the germline V gene (reference sequence). This CDR3 comprises 15 residues. CDR3 sequence reads: CASSTRDSSPYEQYF.

The chain links TRBV20-1 to TRBJ1-4; checking the TCRdb D call of TRBD1 is not possible without DNA. Germline CDR1 is DFQATT and CDR2 is SNEGSKA (reference sequence). This CDR3 is 14 amino acids long. CDR3: CSARDSQTNEKLFF.

The rearrangement joins TRBV5-6 to TRBJ2-1; TCRdb lists TRBD2, though no DNA is available to test this call. CDR1 is SGHDT and CDR2 is YYEEEE in the germline V gene. The CDR3 runs 14 residues. The CDR3 is CASRTPGLLNEQFF.

The chain joins TRBV21-1 to TRBJ1-6; lacking DNA, the TRBD1 call made by TCRdb goes unchecked. TRBV21-1 is assigned pseudogene status. The CDR3 runs 18 residues. This chain's CDR3 is CASSKTPSSFAGRSPLHF.

The chain carries TRBV12-3 or TRBV12-4 and TRBJ2-2; TCRdb returns TRBD2, unconfirmable since there is no DNA. CDR3 length: 18 amino acids. The CDR3 protein is CASSLRTSGRVRTGELFF.

The V gene is TRBV20-1, the J gene TRBJ2-7; the TRBD2 assignment by TCRdb is unverifiable without DNA. Per the germline V gene, CDR1 is DFQATT and CDR2 is SNEGSKA (reference sequence). There are 18 residues in the CDR3. The CDR3 reads CSARVLHAGTSSLGEQYF.

J is TRBJ2-3 and V is TRBV5-6; the TRBD1 assignment by TCRdb is unverifiable without DNA. The CDR3 has 15 residues. Germline V CDR1 and CDR2: SGHDT, YYEEEE. The CDR3 sequence is CASSHTGTGGDTQYF.

The chain is built from TRBV7-3 and TRBJ2-3; the TCRdb D gene call, TRBD2, has no DNA to confirm it. The CDR3 covers 14 residues. Germline values: CDR1 SGHTA, CDR2 FQGTGA. The CDR3 sequence: CASSHRSGTDTQYF.

The chain couples TRBV9 to TRBJ2-3; TCRdb selects TRBD2, and the lack of DNA leaves this call unchecked. The CDR3 consists of 15 residues. Germline V CDR1 and CDR2: SGDLS, YYNGEE. CDR3 sequence: CASSLGGTSSDTQYF. The complete variable domain, with remaining parts taken from reference TRBV9 and TRBJ2-3, reads DSGVTQTPKHLITATGQRVTLRCSPRSGDLSVYWYQQSLDQGLQFLIQYYNGEERAKGNILERFSAQQFPDLHSELNLSSLELGDSALYFCASSLGGTSSDTQYFGPGTRLTVL.

The V call is TRBV25-1, the J call TRBJ2-4; there is no DNA to check the TCRdb D call of TRBD1. The germline CDR1 and CDR2 sequences are MGHDK and SYGVNS. CDR3 length equals 17 residues. This chain's CDR3 is CASSEFVGGAGENIQYF. Using reference TRBV25-1 and TRBJ2-4 for the parts outside the CDR3, the full variable domain is EADIYQTPRYLVIGTGKKITLECSQTMGHDKMYWYQQDPGMELHLIHYSYGVNSTEKGDLSSESTVSRIRTEHFPLTLESARPSHTSQYLCASSEFVGGAGENIQYFGAGTRLSVL.

The chain joins TRBV7-6 to TRBJ2-7; TCRdb's D call, TRBD1, is unchecked because there is no DNA. Germline V gene lookup returns CDR1 SGHVS and CDR2 FNYEAQ. CDR3 length: 15 amino acids. CDR3 loop: CASSVRTGPTYEQYF.

The chain uses TRBV6-6 and TRBJ2-1. The CDR3 length is 12 residues. The V gene's germline CDR1 is MNHNY and CDR2 SVGAGI (reference sequence). The CDR3 is CASSTPRNEQFF.

This sequence joins TRBV5-1 and TRBJ2-7; TCRdb gives TRBD2 as the D gene, but with no DNA this cannot be confirmed. This CDR3 has 16 amino acids. Germline loops: CDR1 SGHRS, CDR2 YFSETQ. CDR3 sequence: CASSLALAGPTYEQYF.

The rearrangement links TRBV12-3 or TRBV12-4 to TRBJ2-1; TCRdb's D call of TRBD2 is untestable without DNA. This CDR3 spans 14 amino acids. The CDR3 reads CASNPRGLRHEQFF.

The chain links TRBV5-1 to TRBJ2-2; TCRdb lists TRBD1, though no DNA is available to test this call. Germline V gene sequence: CDR1 SGHRS, CDR2 YFSETQ. The CDR3 totals 16 residues. The CDR3 here is CASSLAPQTVSGELFF.

V is TRBV3-1 and J is TRBJ2-7; the D call from TCRdb, TRBD2, cannot be confirmed without DNA. The CDR3 extends over 15 amino acids. Germline lookup yields CDR1 LGHDT and CDR2 YNNKEL (reference sequence). The CDR3 here is CASSQGSGSAYEQYF.